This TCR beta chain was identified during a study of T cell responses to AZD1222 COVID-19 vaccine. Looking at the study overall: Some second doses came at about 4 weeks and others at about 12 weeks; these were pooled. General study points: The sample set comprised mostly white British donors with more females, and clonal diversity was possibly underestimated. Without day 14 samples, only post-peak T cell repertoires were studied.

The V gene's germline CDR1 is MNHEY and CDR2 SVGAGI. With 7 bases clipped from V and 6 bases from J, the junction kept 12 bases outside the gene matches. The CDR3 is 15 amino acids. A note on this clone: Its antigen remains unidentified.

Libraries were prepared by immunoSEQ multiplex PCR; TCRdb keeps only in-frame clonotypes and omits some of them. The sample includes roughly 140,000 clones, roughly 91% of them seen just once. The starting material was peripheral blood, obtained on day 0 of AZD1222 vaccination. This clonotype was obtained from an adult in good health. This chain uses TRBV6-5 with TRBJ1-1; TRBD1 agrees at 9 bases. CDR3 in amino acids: CASKSTGTGIAEAFF. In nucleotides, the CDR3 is TGTGCCAGCAAATCGACCGGGACAGGGATAGCTGAAGCTTTCTTT.